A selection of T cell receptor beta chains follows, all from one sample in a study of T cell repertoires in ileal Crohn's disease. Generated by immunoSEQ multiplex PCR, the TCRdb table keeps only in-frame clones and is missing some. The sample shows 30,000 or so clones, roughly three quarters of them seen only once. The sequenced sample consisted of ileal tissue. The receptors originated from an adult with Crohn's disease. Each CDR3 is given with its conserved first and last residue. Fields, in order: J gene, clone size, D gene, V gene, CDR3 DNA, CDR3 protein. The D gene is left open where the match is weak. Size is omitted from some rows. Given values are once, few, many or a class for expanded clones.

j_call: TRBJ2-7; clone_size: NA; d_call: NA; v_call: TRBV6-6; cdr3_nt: TGTGCCAGCAACACAGGTGTTGTTTACGAGCAGTACTTC; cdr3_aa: CASNTGVVYEQYF
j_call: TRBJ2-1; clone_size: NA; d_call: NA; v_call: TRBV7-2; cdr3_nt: TGTGCCAGCAGCCTTACAGGGATTGAGCAGTTCTTC; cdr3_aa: CASSLTGIEQFF
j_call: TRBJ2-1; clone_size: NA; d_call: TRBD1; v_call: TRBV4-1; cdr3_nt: TGCGCCAGCAGTGACAGTCCGGGACAGGGGTTGGCATCTTACAATGAGCAGTTCTTC; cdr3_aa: CASSDSPGQGLASYNEQFF
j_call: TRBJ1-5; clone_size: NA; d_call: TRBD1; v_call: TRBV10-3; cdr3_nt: TGTGCCACCTCGTTGGGACAGGGTGCGCCCCAGCATTTT; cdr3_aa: CATSLGQGAPQHF
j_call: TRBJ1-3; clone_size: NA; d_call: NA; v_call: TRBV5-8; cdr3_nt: TGTGCCAGCAGCTCTCTCGGAAACACCATATATTTT; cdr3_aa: CASSSLGNTIYF
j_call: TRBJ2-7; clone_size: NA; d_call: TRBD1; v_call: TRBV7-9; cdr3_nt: TGTGCCAGCAGCTTCTGGGACAGAAGGTCCGAGCAGTACTTC; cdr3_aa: CASSFWDRRSEQYF
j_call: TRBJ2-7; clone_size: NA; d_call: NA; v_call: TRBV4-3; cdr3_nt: TGCGCCAGCAGCCACTACCGATGGAGCGAGCAGTACTTC; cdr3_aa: CASSHYRWSEQYF
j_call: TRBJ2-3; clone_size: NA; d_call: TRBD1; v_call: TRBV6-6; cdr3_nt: TGTGCCAGCAGCAACAGGGGTGACGCAGATACGCAGTATTTT; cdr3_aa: CASSNRGDADTQYF
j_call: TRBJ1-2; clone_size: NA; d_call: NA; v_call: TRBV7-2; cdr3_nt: TGTGCCAGCAGTTTAGGGGGGCGGGTTGGCTACACCTTC; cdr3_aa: CASSLGGRVGYTF
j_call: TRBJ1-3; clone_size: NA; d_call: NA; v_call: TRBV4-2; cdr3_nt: TGTGCCAGCAGCCAGGAGAACTCTGGAAACACCATATATTTT; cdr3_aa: CASSQENSGNTIYF
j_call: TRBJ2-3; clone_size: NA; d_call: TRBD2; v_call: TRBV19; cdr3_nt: TGTGCCAGTAGTATCGGACTAGCGGGGGGCAGGTCCACAGATACGCAGTATTTT; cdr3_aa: CASSIGLAGGRSTDTQYF
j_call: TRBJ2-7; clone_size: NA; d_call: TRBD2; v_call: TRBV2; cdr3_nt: TGTGCCAGCAGTGAAGCATGGGTAGCGGGGGAGGAGCAGTACTTC; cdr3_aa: CASSEAWVAGEEQYF
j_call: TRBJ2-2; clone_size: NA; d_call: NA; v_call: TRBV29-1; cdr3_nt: TGCAGCGTTACAGGGAACACCGGGGAGCTGTTTTTT; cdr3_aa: CSVTGNTGELFF
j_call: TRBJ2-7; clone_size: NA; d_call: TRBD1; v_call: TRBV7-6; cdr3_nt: TGTGCCAGCAGCCCGCAGGACAGGGGACCAATTCCTCCCCACGAGCAGTACTTC; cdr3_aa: CASSPQDRGPIPPHEQYF
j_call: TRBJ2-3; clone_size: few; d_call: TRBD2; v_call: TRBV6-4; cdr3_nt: TGTGCCAGCAGCCAAAGCGGGGGGGCAGATACGCAGTATTTT; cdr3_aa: CASSQSGGADTQYF
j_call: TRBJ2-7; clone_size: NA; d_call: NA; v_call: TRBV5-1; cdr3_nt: TGCGCCAGCAGCTTGGCTCCACGGTTTTCCTACGAGCAGTACTTC; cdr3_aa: CASSLAPRFSYEQYF
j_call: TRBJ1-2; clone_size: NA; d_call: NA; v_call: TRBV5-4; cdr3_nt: TGTGCCAGCAAGGTGGGGCAGATACTAGGCTACACCTTC; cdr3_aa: CASKVGQILGYTF
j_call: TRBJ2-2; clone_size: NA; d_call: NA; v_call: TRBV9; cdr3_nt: TGTGCCAGCAGCGCGGGTAACACCGGGGAGCTGTTTTTT; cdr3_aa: CASSAGNTGELFF
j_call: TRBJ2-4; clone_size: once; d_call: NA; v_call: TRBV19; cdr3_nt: TGTGCCAGTAGTATTAGCGGAGCAGGATCGAACATTCAGTACTTC; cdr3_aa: CASSISGAGSNIQYF
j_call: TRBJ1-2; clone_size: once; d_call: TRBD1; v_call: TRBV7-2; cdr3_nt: TGTGCCAGCAGGGTAATCGGGACAGGGGACTACACCTTC; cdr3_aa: CASRVIGTGDYTF